This TCR beta chain was recorded in a study of T cells in Graves' hyperthyroidism and ophthalmopathy. Amplification of TCR beta CDR3 regions was performed using RNA transcripts as template. Initially, a first-round RT-PCR of the TCR CDR3 employed the HTBI primer set. TCRdb independently ran MiXCR on the multiplex PCR reads; one entry per CDR3 protein. The data show roughly 420,000 distinct CDR3 sequences, with more than 15% seen just once and 7.7% held by the top ten. CDR3 length equals 15 residues. Per the germline V gene, CDR1 is MNHNS and CDR2 is SASEGT. The V end was cut by 1 base, the J end by 3 bases, with 13 bases between. This clonotype was recorded at least ten times. Its antigen is as yet unknown. Study observations and caveats: Classification by a 13 V-J model distinguished ophthalmopathy from stable hyperthyroidism.

Diagnosis relied on clinical symptoms, serum thyroxine and TRAb, thyroid ultrasound and orbital computed tomography. The origin of this receptor is a young woman with Graves' hyperthyroidism. The specimen sequenced was blood. The gene calls are TRBV6-1 and TRBJ2-7, with D maybe TRBD1 (6 bases). CDR3 DNA sequence: TGTGCCAGCAGTGAAGAGAGACAGGAAAACTACGAGCAGTACTTC. Amino acids: CASSEERQENYEQYF.